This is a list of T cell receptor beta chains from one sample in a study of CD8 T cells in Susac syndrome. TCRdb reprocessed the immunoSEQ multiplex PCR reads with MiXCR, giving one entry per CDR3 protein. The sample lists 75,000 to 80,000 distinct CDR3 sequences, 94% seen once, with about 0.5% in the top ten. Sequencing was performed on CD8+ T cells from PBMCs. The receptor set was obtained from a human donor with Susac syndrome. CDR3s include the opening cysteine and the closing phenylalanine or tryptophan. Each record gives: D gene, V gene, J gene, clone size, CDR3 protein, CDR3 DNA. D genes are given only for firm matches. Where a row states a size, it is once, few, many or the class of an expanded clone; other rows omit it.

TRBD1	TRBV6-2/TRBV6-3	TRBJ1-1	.	CASSWTGTEAFF	TGTGCCAGCAGTTGGACAGGGACTGAAGCTTTCTTT
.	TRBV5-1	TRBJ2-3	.	CASSLADGASTDTQYF	TGCGCCAGCAGCTTGGCTGACGGGGCTAGCACAGATACGCAGTATTTT
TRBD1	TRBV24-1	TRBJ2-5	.	CATSDFGQGAMSETQYF	TGTGCCACCAGTGATTTTGGACAGGGGGCGATGAGCGAGACCCAGTACTTC
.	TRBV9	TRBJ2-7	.	CASSVGSVGGAKPYEQYF	TGTGCCAGCAGCGTAGGGTCGGTCGGGGGTGCGAAGCCCTACGAGCAGTACTTC
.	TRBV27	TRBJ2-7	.	CASSGTQGWDNYEQYF	TGTGCCAGCAGTGGAACTCAAGGCTGGGACAACTACGAGCAGTACTTC
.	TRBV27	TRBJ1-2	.	CASSLGGPNYGYTF	TGTGCCAGCAGTTTAGGCGGACCTAACTATGGCTACACCTTC
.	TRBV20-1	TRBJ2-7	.	CSARSGPLDEQYF	TGCAGTGCGAGGTCGGGACCCCTGGACGAGCAGTACTTC
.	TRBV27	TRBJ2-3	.	CASSLDEGTDTQYF	TGTGCCAGCAGTCTAGATGAGGGCACAGATACGCAGTATTTT
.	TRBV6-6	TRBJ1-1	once	CASCPLGARETEAFF	TGTGCCAGCTGCCCCCTGGGGGCCAGGGAAACTGAAGCTTTCTTT
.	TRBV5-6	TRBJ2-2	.	CASSVGGNGELFF	TGTGCCAGCAGCGTAGGGGGGAACGGGGAGCTGTTTTTT
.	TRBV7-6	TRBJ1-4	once	CASSRTASNEKLFF	TGTGCCAGCAGCCGGACAGCCTCAAATGAAAAACTGTTTTTT
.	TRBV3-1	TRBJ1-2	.	CASSQGIDGYTF	TGTGCCAGCAGCCAGGGTATCGATGGCTACACCTTC
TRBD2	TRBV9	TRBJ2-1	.	CASSVSGGRGDEQFF	TGTGCCAGCAGCGTGAGCGGGGGCCGGGGGGATGAGCAGTTCTTC
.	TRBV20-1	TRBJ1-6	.	CSAPLQGRSSPLHF	TGCAGTGCCCCACTCCAGGGGCGGAGTTCACCCCTCCACTTT
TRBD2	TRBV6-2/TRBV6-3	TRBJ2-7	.	CAGSSSGAVYEQYF	TGTGCCGGCTCGTCTAGCGGGGCAGTCTACGAGCAGTACTTC
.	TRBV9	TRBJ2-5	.	CASSVGGDETQYF	TGTGCCAGCAGCGTAGGGGGTGACGAGACCCAGTACTTC
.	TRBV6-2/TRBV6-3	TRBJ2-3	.	CASSYSGSSSDTQYF	TGTGCCAGCAGTTACAGCGGCAGCTCGTCAGATACGCAGTATTTT
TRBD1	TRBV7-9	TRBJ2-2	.	CASSPSTGYTGELFF	TGTGCCAGCAGCCCGTCGACAGGGTACACCGGGGAGCTGTTTTTT
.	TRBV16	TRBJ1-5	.	CASSHNQPQHF	TGTGCCAGCAGCCATAATCAGCCCCAGCATTTT
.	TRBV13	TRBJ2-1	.	CASKDLRDNEQFF	TGTGCCAGCAAGGATCTGCGCGACAATGAGCAGTTCTTC
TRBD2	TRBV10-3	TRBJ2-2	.	CAIGTSGGAGELFF	TGTGCCATCGGAACTAGCGGGGGTGCCGGGGAGCTGTTTTTT
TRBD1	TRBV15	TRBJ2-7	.	CATSRDRGRGEQYF	TGTGCCACCAGCAGAGACAGGGGGCGAGGCGAGCAGTACTTC
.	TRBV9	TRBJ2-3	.	CASSEQRTAGDTQYF	TGTGCCAGCAGCGAGCAACGGACCGCGGGGGATACGCAGTATTTT
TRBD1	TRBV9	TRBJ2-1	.	CASSGGQGARNEQFF	TGTGCCAGCAGCGGTGGACAGGGGGCGCGGAATGAGCAGTTCTTC
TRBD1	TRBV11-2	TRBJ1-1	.	CASSSVWTGDAEAFF	TGTGCCAGCAGCTCGGTCTGGACAGGGGACGCTGAAGCTTTCTTT
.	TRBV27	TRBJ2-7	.	CATRQGRNKQYF	TGTGCCACCAGGCAGGGGCGCAACAAGCAGTACTTC
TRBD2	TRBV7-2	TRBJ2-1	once	CASSQLAGRYNEQFF	TGTGCCAGCAGTCAACTAGCGGGGCGTTACAATGAGCAGTTCTTC
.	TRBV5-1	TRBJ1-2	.	CASSSDRIYGYTF	TGCGCCAGCAGCTCCGACAGGATTTATGGCTACACCTTC
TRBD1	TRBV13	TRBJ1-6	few	CASSDYPGQGNSPLHF	TGTGCCAGCAGCGACTACCCGGGACAGGGGAATTCACCCCTCCACTTT
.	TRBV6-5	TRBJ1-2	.	CASSYSSKRGSYGYTF	TGTGCCAGCAGTTACTCGAGCAAACGGGGTAGCTATGGCTACACCTTC
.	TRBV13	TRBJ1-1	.	CASAALGTEAFF	TGTGCCAGTGCCGCCCTGGGCACTGAAGCTTTCTTT
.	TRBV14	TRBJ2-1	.	CASSQERHNEQFF	TGTGCCAGCAGCCAGGAACGCCACAATGAGCAGTTCTTC
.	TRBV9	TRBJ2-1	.	CASSVDLGLRNEQFF	TGTGCCAGCAGCGTAGATTTAGGTCTACGAAATGAGCAGTTCTTC
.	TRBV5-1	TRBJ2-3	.	CANSLESAKDTQYF	TGCGCCAACAGCTTGGAATCGGCCAAAGATACGCAGTATTTT
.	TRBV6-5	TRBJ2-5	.	CASSYNPPGETQYF	TGTGCCAGCAGTTACAATCCACCGGGGGAGACCCAGTACTTC
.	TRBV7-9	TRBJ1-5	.	CASSLQGRLNQPQHF	TGTGCCAGCAGCTTACAAGGACGGCTCAATCAGCCCCAGCATTTT
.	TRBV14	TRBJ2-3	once	CASGLIDTQYF	TGTGCCAGCGGACTGATAGATACGCAGTATTTT
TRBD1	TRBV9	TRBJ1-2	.	CASSPSSDRGF	TGTGCCAGCAGCCCGAGTTCGGACAGGGGCTTC
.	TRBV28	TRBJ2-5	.	CASSWRGRRETQYF	TGTGCCAGCAGTTGGAGGGGTAGACGGGAGACCCAGTACTTC
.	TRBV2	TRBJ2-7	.	CASSEALSHYEQYF	TGTGCCAGCAGTGAAGCCCTCTCGCACTACGAGCAGTACTTC
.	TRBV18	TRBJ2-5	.	CASSRETQYF	TGTGCCAGCTCCCGGGAGACCCAGTACTTC